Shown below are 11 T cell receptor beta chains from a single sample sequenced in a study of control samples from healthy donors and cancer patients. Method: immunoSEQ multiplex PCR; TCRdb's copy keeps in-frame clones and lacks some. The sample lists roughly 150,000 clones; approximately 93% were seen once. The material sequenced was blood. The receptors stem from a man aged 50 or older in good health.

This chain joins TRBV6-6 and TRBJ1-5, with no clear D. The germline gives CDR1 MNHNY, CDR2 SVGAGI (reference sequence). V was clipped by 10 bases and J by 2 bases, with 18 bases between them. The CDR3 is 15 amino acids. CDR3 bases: TGTGCCATCTCAGGCCCACGGGGAGGCAATCAGCCCCAGCATTTT. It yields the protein CAISGPRGGNQPQHF.

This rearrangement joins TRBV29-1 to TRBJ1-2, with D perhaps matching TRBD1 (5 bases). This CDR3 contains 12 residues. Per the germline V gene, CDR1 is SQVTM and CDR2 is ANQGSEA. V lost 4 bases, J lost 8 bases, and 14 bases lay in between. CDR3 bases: TGCAGCGTTGTAGGTTTCGGGGACGGCTACACCTTC. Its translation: CSVVGFGDGYTF.

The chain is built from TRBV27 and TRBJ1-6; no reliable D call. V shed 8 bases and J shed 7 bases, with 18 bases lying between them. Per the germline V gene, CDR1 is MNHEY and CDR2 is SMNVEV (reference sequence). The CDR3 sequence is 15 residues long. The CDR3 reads CASRPALTENSPLHF. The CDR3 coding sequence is TGTGCCAGCCGCCCGGCTCTTACGGAAAATTCACCCCTCCACTTT.

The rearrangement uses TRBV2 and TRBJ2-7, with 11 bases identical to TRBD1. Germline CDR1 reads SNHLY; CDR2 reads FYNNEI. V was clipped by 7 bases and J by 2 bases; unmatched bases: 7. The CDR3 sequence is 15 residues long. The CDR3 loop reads CASTPGTGGTYEQYF. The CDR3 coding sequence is TGTGCCAGCACCCCTGGGACAGGGGGTACCTACGAGCAGTACTTC.

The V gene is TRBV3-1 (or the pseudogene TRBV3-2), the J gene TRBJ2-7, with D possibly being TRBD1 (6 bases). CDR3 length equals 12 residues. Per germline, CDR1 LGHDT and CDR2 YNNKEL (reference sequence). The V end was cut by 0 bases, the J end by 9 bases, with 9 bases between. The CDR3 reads CASSQEMGAQYF. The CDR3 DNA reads TGTGCCAGCAGCCAAGAGATGGGGGCGCAGTACTTC.

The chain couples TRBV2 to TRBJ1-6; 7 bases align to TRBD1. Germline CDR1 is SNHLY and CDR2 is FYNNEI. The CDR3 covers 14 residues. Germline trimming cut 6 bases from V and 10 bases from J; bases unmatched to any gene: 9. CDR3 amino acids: CASRWTGGKSPLHF. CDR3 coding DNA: TGTGCCAGCAGGTGGACAGGAGGAAAATCACCCCTCCACTTT.

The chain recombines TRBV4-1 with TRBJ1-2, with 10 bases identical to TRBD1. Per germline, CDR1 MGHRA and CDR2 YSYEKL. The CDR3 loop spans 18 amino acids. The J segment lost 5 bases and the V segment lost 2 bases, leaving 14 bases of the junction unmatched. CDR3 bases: TGCGCCAGCAGCCAATCCACCGGGACAGGGGCACCTCTGTATGGCTACACCTTC. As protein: CASSQSTGTGAPLYGYTF.

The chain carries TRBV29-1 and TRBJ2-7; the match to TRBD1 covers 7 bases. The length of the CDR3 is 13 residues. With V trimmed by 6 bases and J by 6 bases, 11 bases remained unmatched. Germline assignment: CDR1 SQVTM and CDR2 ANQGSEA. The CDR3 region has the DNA TGCAGCGTCCGCGACAGGGCGGCAGGCGAGCAGTACTTC. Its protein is CSVRDRAAGEQYF.

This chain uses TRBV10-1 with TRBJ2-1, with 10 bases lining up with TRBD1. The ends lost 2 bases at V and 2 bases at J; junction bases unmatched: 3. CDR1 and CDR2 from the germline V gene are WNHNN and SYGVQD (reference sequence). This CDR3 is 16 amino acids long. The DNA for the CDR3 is TGCGCCAGCAGTGAGGCCGGGACAGGGGCCTACAATGAGCAGTTCTTC. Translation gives CASSEAGTGAYNEQFF.

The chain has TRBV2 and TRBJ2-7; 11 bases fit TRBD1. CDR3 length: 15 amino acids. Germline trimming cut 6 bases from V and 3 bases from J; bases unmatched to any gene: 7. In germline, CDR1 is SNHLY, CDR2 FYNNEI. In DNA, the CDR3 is TGTGCCAGCAGGCTCCGGGACAGGGGGATCTACGAGCAGTACTTC. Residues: CASRLRDRGIYEQYF.

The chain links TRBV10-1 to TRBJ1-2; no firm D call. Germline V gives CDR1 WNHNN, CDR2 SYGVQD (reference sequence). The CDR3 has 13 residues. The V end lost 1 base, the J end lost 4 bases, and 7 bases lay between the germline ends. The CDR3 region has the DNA TGCGCCAGCAGTGAGTTCAGAAGCTATGGCTACACCTTC. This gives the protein CASSEFRSYGYTF.